This T cell receptor (beta chain) was retrieved from a study of blood T cell repertoires in COVID-19. Overall study context: Donors in the United States, Italy and Spain gave samples during acute or convalescent COVID-19. The analysed material was cDNA or gDNA that came from T cells, B-cell-depleted T cells, or PBMCs.

In the original workflow: Scientists estimated how many nucleated cells there were by amplifying reference gene primers. Libraries were prepared by immunoSEQ multiplex PCR; TCRdb keeps only in-frame clonotypes and omits some of them. V, J and clone size reflect that table, while D and trimming were determined from the DNA. The data show 500,000 to 600,000 clones, with 85% to 90% seen just once and about 8.2% held by the top ten. CDR1 and CDR2 from the germline V gene are MNHNY and SVGAGI (reference sequence). Trimming left V 6 bases short and J 10 bases short, with 13 bases between. The CDR3 contains 13 residues. A Seattle source enrolled patients during active infection and followed them longitudinally. This clone occurred once.

The chain combines TRBV6-6 with TRBJ1-6; D is undetermined. The source is a woman aged 50 to 60 with COVID-19, enrolled during active disease. Sequenced material: peripheral blood. CDR3 bases: TGTGCCAGCAGCGATTCGGGGAGCTCACCCCTCCACTTT. This encodes CASSDSGSSPLHF.